This TCR beta chain comes out of a study of cytomegalovirus exposure and HLA in healthy donors. Primers: 60 Vbeta forward and 13 Jbeta reverse. Generated by immunoSEQ multiplex PCR, the TCRdb table keeps only in-frame clones and is missing some. The data hold over 150,000 clones, with roughly 80% observed a single time. CDR1 LNHDA and CDR2 SQIVND come from the germline V gene (reference sequence). This CDR3 contains 12 residues. The germline V and J ends were trimmed by 8 bases and 9 bases, with 14 bases remaining between them. This clone appeared a few times. What it binds is unknown. Overall study findings and caveats: The majority of CMV-associated TCR beta chains were reported as apparently HLA-restricted in a later analysis. Later analysis demonstrated an association between a missense DCLRE1C variant and TCR beta V- and J-gene trimming.

The source of this sequence is a male donor in good health and CMV-seronegative. The chain is built from TRBV19 and TRBJ1-5; a weak D match, TRBD1 (5 bases). Sequenced: PBMCs. The CDR3 nucleotides are TGTGCCAGTGCACAGGCCCGCAGGCCCCAGCATTTT. It codes for CASAQARRPQHF.